Only a few counts were recorded for the clone carrying this TCR beta chain. Antigen: not known. These data originate in a study of long-term antiretroviral therapy in people with HIV. Study-level results: Among HIV repertoires, CDR3 length ranges were narrower than those of controls. Although diversity increased after ART, it remained lower than in transplant donor controls.

This was the immunoSEQ v3.0 assay at survey level. Measured with immunoSEQ multiplex PCR; TCRdb has only the in-frame clones, and not every one. The table shows tens of thousands of clones, with about four fifths occurring only once. V was pared by 3 bases and J by 3 bases, with 5 bases between. CDR1 and CDR2 (germline): DFQATT, SNEGSKA (reference sequence). This CDR3 has 11 residues. This TCR was recovered from a man between 18 and 35 years old with HIV. The V and J genes are TRBV20-1 and TRBJ1-2, with D hard to call. The sequencing here drew on unsorted PBMCs, taken 1 year after starting antiretroviral therapy. Here the CDR3 reads CSASGDYGYTF. CDR3 sequence (DNA): TGCAGTGCTAGTGGGGACTATGGCTACACCTTC.